The 6 T cell receptor beta chains reported below all come from one sample, sequenced in a study of shared clonotypes between healthy human individuals. CD45RO-negative, CCR7-selected cells formed the naive CD8 fraction, which excluded terminally differentiated effector memory CD45RA+ cells. Generated by immunoSEQ multiplex PCR, the TCRdb table keeps only in-frame clones and is missing some. The data hold some 2 million clones, with less than 95% observed a single time. The source material was naive CD8+ T cells sorted from blood. All receptors come from a man between 18 and 35 years old in good health.

V is TRBV6-5 and J is TRBJ1-5; no firm D call. Germline V lookup: CDR1 MNHEY, CDR2 SVGAGI. Trimming took off 8 bases at V and 6 bases at J, with 5 bases between the two ends. This CDR3 is built from 10 residues. The CDR3 DNA is TGTGCCAGCGGATCTCAGCCCCAGCATTTT. Its translation is CASGSQPQHF.

This chain links TRBV4-1 with TRBJ2-7, with D possibly matching TRBD1 (5 bases). The V end was cut by 1 base, the J end by 0 bases, with 10 bases between. Germline V gene lookup returns CDR1 MGHRA and CDR2 YSYEKL. The CDR3 length is 15 residues. CDR3 sequence: CASSQAGRVSYEQYF. For the CDR3, the DNA is TGCGCCAGCAGCCAAGCCGGCAGGGTCTCCTACGAGCAGTACTTC.

The chain joins TRBV7-8 to TRBJ1-2; D ambiguous. The CDR3 runs 13 residues. V was cut by 2 bases and J by 3 bases, with 7 bases left in between. Germline loops: CDR1 SGHVS, CDR2 FQNEAQ. The CDR3 loop reads CASSLSRDYGYTF. The CDR3 DNA reads as TGTGCCAGCAGCTTAAGTCGGGACTATGGCTACACCTTC.

J is TRBJ1-6 and V is TRBV13, with a tentative D call TRBD1 (6 bases). Germline V gene data show CDR1 as PRHDT and CDR2 as FYEKMQ (reference sequence). The CDR3 extends over 15 amino acids. The V gene lost 2 bases and the J gene lost 9 bases, with 14 bases spanning the gap. CDR3: CASSLMGGRGSPLHF. The CDR3 DNA is TGTGCCAGCAGCTTAATGGGGGGGCGAGGTTCACCCCTCCACTTT.

This chain joins TRBV30 and TRBJ2-7; 8 bases match TRBD1. This CDR3 has 15 amino acids. The germline gives CDR1 GTSNPN, CDR2 SVGIG (reference sequence). With 1 base clipped from V and 4 bases from J, the junction kept 9 bases outside the gene matches. CDR3 protein: CAWSGRDRFPYEQYF. The CDR3 coding sequence is TGTGCCTGGAGTGGACGGGACAGGTTCCCATACGAGCAGTACTTC.

The rearrangement links TRBV28 to TRBJ1-4; no firm D call. This CDR3 spans 12 amino acids. Germline V lookup: CDR1 MDHEN, CDR2 SYDVKM. Trimming shortened V by 2 bases and J by 7 bases, and 5 bases separated the two germline ends. The CDR3 here is CASSLAVEKLFF. CDR3 coding DNA: TGTGCCAGCAGTTTAGCTGTTGAAAAACTGTTTTTT.